The 13 T cell receptor beta chains below all came from one sample that was sequenced in a study of T cell changes during pregnancy in multiple sclerosis. Measured with immunoSEQ multiplex PCR; TCRdb has only the in-frame clones, and not every one. The sample holds some 97,000 clones, 80% to 95% seen once. The source material was peripheral blood, sampled after pregnancy. These receptors were taken from a female donor with multiple sclerosis, enrolled in a pregnancy study.

The chain carries TRBV6-6 and TRBJ2-7, with 9 bases matching TRBD1. The CDR3 contains 14 residues. Losses at the gene ends were 5 bases for V and 3 bases for J; bases not matched to a gene: 5. CDR1 MNHNY and CDR2 SVGAGI come from the germline V gene (reference sequence). The CDR3 DNA follows: TGTGCCAGCAGTAAGACGGGACAGGGCTACGAGCAGTACTTC. It yields the protein CASSKTGQGYEQYF.

This chain uses TRBV14 with TRBJ2-1, with a tentative D call TRBD2 (6 bases). V lost 1 base and J 7 bases, leaving 11 bases between the germline ends. Germline lookup yields CDR1 SGHDN and CDR2 FVKESK. This CDR3 is 14 amino acids long. CDR3 nucleotide sequence: TGTGCCAGCAGCCAAGGGGGACTCTATAATGAGCAGTTCTTC. It is translated as CASSQGGLYNEQFF.

This chain uses TRBV5-6 with TRBJ2-5; the match to TRBD2 covers 7 bases. The germline V gene has CDR1 SGHDT and CDR2 YYEEEE. After removal of 2 bases from V and 4 bases from J, the junction contained 14 bases not matched to a gene. CDR3 size: 17 residues. The CDR3 reads CASSLEGSGSRRETQYF. Here the CDR3 DNA reads TGTGCCAGCAGCTTAGAAGGTAGCGGGTCAAGGAGAGAGACCCAGTACTTC.

The CDR3 spells CASSPTGGNEKLFF. CDR3 in DNA: TGTGCCAGCAGCCCGACAGGGGGTAATGAAAAACTGTTTTTT. The chain employs TRBV7-9 and TRBJ1-4; 9 bases fit TRBD1. Germline V gene sequence: CDR1 SEHNR, CDR2 FQNEAQ (reference sequence). This CDR3 contains 14 residues. Germline trimming cut 5 bases from V and 4 bases from J; bases unmatched to any gene: 2.

This chain links TRBV7-9 with TRBJ2-1; 10 nucleotides match TRBD2. This CDR3 region has 17 residues. With 3 bases clipped from V and 0 bases from J, the junction kept 5 bases outside the gene matches. CDR1 and CDR2 from the germline V gene are SEHNR and FQNEAQ (reference sequence). The CDR3 spells CASSFGASGSSYNEQFF. The DNA for the CDR3 is TGTGCCAGCAGCTTCGGGGCTAGCGGGAGCTCCTACAATGAGCAGTTCTTC.

The chain couples TRBV27 to TRBJ1-2, with D tentatively TRBD1 (5 bases). The V end lost 7 bases, the J end lost 1 base, and 28 bases lay between the germline ends. Germline loops: CDR1 MNHEY, CDR2 SMNVEV (reference sequence). The CDR3 is 19 amino acids. CDR3 in amino acids: CASNPGVGLGGTVNYGYTF. CDR3 DNA sequence: TGTGCCAGCAACCCGGGAGTGGGGCTCGGGGGAACGGTTAACTATGGCTACACCTTC.

The gene calls are TRBV6-1 and TRBJ2-5, with 7 positions matching TRBD1. CDR1 and CDR2 (germline): MNHNS, SASEGT. The CDR3 is 16 amino acids. V shed 3 bases, J shed 4 bases, and the junction held 11 bases outside the gene matches. As DNA, the CDR3 is TGTGCCAGCAGTGATTTCATCAGGGGGTTCGGAGAGACCCAGTACTTC. Translated: CASSDFIRGFGETQYF.

V gene TRBV14 combines with J gene TRBJ1-2; D is perhaps TRBD1 (5 bases). Trimming cost V 4 bases and J 13 bases, with 16 bases left between them. Per the germline V gene, CDR1 is SGHDN and CDR2 is FVKESK. This CDR3 region has 12 residues. CDR3 coding DNA: TGTGCCAGCAGCCTGGTGGGGCTGTCCATCACCTTC. This translates into CASSLVGLSITF.

The rearrangement links TRBV7-2 to TRBJ2-2; D is perhaps TRBD2 (7 bases). This CDR3 has 16 residues. The germline V gene encodes CDR1 SGHTA and CDR2 FQGNSA. Trimming took off 4 bases at V and 4 bases at J, with 16 bases between the two ends. This CDR3 reads CASSSLGGAGTGELFF. The DNA for the CDR3 is TGTGCCAGCAGCTCCTTGGGGGGGGCGGGCACCGGGGAGCTGTTTTTT. Based on the CDR3 plus reference TRBV7-2 and TRBJ2-2, the full variable domain is GAGVSQSPSNKVTEKGKDVELRCDPISGHTALYWYRQSLGQGLEFLIYFQGNSAPDKSGLPSDRFSAERTGGSVSTLTIQRTQQEDSAVYLCASSSLGGAGTGELFFGEGSRLTVL.

The chain combines TRBV6-5 with TRBJ1-1; 9 nucleotides align to TRBD1. Trimming at V came to 6 bases and at J to 6 bases, leaving 11 bases not matched to a gene. The V gene's germline CDR1 is MNHEY and CDR2 SVGAGI. The CDR3 has 15 amino acids. The CDR3 is CASRMIRDREPEAFF. CDR3 coding DNA: TGTGCCAGCAGAATGATACGGGACAGGGAACCTGAAGCTTTCTTT.

The chain has TRBV6-1 and TRBJ1-6; the D is unclear. Between the trimmed V and J ends, which lost 2 bases and 0 bases, there was a span of 11 bases. The CDR3 is made up of 17 amino acids. The V gene's germline CDR1 is MNHNS and CDR2 SASEGT. The CDR3 region is CASSERRVNSYNSPLHF. DNA of the CDR3: TGTGCCAGCAGTGAAAGGCGGGTCAACTCCTATAATTCACCCCTCCACTTT.

The chain links TRBV4-1 to TRBJ2-7; D not certain. The CDR3 covers 15 residues. Germline-derived CDR1 and CDR2 are MGHRA and YSYEKL. V gave up 0 bases and J gave up 2 bases, with 11 bases separating them. The CDR3 DNA reads TGCGCCAGCAGCCAAGAGTTCGGTTACGCCTACGAGCAGTACTTC. Amino acid sequence: CASSQEFGYAYEQYF.

The gene calls are TRBV19 and TRBJ1-3, with TRBD1 as a possible D gene (5 bases). Trimming took 4 bases from V and 1 from J, leaving 8 bases between them. The length of the CDR3 is 14 residues. The germline gives CDR1 LNHDA, CDR2 SQIVND (reference sequence). The CDR3 nucleotides are TGTGCCAGTAGTAAACAGGCTTCTGGAAACACCATATATTTT. Translating gives CASSKQASGNTIYF.